Below are 7 T cell receptor beta chains sequenced from a single sample in a study of beta chain features in type 1 diabetes. Reverse transcribing all isolated RNA meant expressed TCRB transcripts were sequenced. Libraries were prepared by immunoSEQ multiplex PCR; TCRdb keeps only in-frame clonotypes and omits some of them. The sample lists about 140,000 clones, roughly 9.7% occurring once. The sequencing sample was made of central memory CD4+ T cells from blood. Every receptor here comes from a woman in her thirties or forties in good health.

The gene calls are TRBV19 and TRBJ1-5, with D possibly matching TRBD1 (6 bases). V gave up 9 bases and J gave up 1 base, with 10 bases separating them. CDR1 LNHDA and CDR2 SQIVND come from the germline V gene (reference sequence). The CDR3 spans 13 residues. This CDR3 is CASGDRSNQPQHF. CDR3 DNA sequence: TGTGCCAGCGGTGACAGGAGCAATCAGCCCCAGCATTTT. The complete variable domain, with remaining parts taken from reference TRBV19 and TRBJ1-5, reads DGGITQSPKYLFRKEGQNVTLSCEQNLNHDAMYWYRQDPGQGLRLIYYSQIVNDFQKGDIAEGYSVSREKKESFPLTVTSAQKNPTAFYLCASGDRSNQPQHFGDGTRLSIL.

This clone was detected only a few times. V usage is TRBV7-6 and J usage is TRBJ2-3; perhaps TRBD2 as D (6 bases). V shed 5 bases and J shed 2 bases, with 17 bases lying between them. This CDR3 spans 16 amino acids. Germline V gene sequence: CDR1 SGHVS, CDR2 FNYEAQ. The CDR3: CASSPNTGVATDTQYF. The DNA for the CDR3 is TGTGCCAGCAGCCCCAACACGGGGGTGGCCACAGATACGCAGTATTTT.

This clone has more than one count but fewer than ten. The J gene is TRBJ1-1, the V gene TRBV6-1; 9 nucleotides match TRBD1. CDR3 length equals 14 residues. With 8 bases clipped from V and 4 bases from J, the junction kept 8 bases outside the gene matches. Germline V lookup: CDR1 MNHNS, CDR2 SASEGT. CDR3: CASWISGQGTEAFF. The DNA of the CDR3 is TGTGCCAGCTGGATTTCGGGACAGGGCACTGAAGCTTTCTTT.

The table lists this clone with a few counts. The chain employs TRBV5-6 and TRBJ1-4, with 7 bases that match TRBD1. The CDR3 totals 16 residues. Germline V gene lookup returns CDR1 SGHDT and CDR2 YYEEEE. V lost 4 bases and J lost 5; bases outside the gene matches: 11. The CDR3 loop is CASSPRQGSGNEKLFF. The CDR3 DNA reads TGTGCCAGCAGCCCTCGACAGGGAAGCGGGAATGAAAAACTGTTTTTT.

Many counts were recorded for this clone. The V call is TRBV7-8, the J call TRBJ2-2; 10 bases match TRBD1. The CDR3 is 15 amino acids. CDR1 and CDR2 (germline): SGHVS, FQNEAQ. Unmatched junction bases numbered 7, after V lost 5 bases and J lost 7 bases. In DNA, the CDR3 is TGTGCCAGCAGCCATCGACAGGGGGCGAACGGGGAGCTGTTTTTT. It specifies CASSHRQGANGELFF.

The chain recombines TRBV6-5 with TRBJ1-6; D call uncertain. The germline gives CDR1 MNHEY, CDR2 SVGAGI. V lost 8 bases and J lost 7, with 9 bases in between. The CDR3 runs to 12 residues. CDR3 amino acids: CASRTGNSPLHF. CDR3 coding DNA: TGTGCCAGCCGGACGGGGAATTCACCCCTCCACTTT.

The chain joins TRBV19 to TRBJ1-1; D gene unclear. Trimming cost V 4 bases and J 0 bases, with 12 bases left between them. CDR1 and CDR2 from the germline V gene are LNHDA and SQIVND (reference sequence). The CDR3 has 15 amino acids. The CDR3 sequence is CASSTLADMNTEAFF. CDR3 bases: TGTGCCAGTAGTACCCTGGCAGATATGAACACTGAAGCTTTCTTT.